This T cell receptor beta chain was captured by sequencing in a study of response to subunit inactivated influenza vaccine. The study's findings and limits: New T cells are recruited in small numbers by each seasonal influenza vaccination, according to the authors' suggestion.

Each CDR3 protein gets one entry after TCRdb re-called the RT-PCR reads with MiXCR. The sample comprises under 750,000 distinct CDR3 sequences, about an eighth of which are singletons, and more than 8.5% rests with the top ten. This clonotype has just one count. The antigen is unknown. The CDR3 covers 13 residues. The V gene's germline CDR1 is KGHSH and CDR2 LQKENI. With 1 base clipped from V and 12 bases from J, the junction kept 9 bases outside the gene matches. The source of this sequence is a man aged 45-60 years who received an inactivated influenza vaccine. Source: PBMCs from blood, taken on the day of vaccination. V is TRBV18 and J is TRBJ2-7, with TRBD1 identical over 7 bases. The CDR3 spells CASSPLHRGPPYF. CDR3 in DNA: TGTGCCAGCTCACCACTTCACAGGGGCCCCCCGTACTTC. The complete variable domain, with remaining parts taken from reference TRBV18 and TRBJ2-7, reads NAGVMQNPRHLVRRRGQEARLRCSPMKGHSHVYWYRQLPEEGLKFMVYLQKENIIDESGMPKERFSAEFPKEGPSILRIQQVVRGDSAAYFCASSPLHRGPPYFGPGTRLTVT.